The clone carrying this TCR beta chain appeared a few times. The CDR3 length is 14 residues. Germline V gene lookup returns CDR1 MNHEY and CDR2 SMNVEV (reference sequence). V was cut by 5 bases and J by 1 base, with 9 bases left in between. Every isolated RNA sample was fully reverse transcribed, so sequencing captured expressed TCRB transcripts. Produced via immunoSEQ multiplex PCR; TCRdb's table is partial and in-frame only. The table includes 620,000 or so clones, around 15% detected once. This specimen belongs to a study of beta chain features in type 1 diabetes. Via CD45RO/CCR7/CD25/CD127/CD95/CD27, cells of the CD4+ naive, central memory, regulatory and stem cell-like memory subsets were sorted.

The specimen sequenced was naive CD4+ T cells from blood. The sequence came from a man between 18 and 35 years old in good health. V and J are TRBV27 and TRBJ1-5; D might be TRBD1 (6 bases). CDR3 sequence: CASSDRRSNQPQHF. DNA of the CDR3: TGTGCCAGCAGTGACAGGAGAAGCAATCAGCCCCAGCATTTT.